Listed here is a single TCR beta chain. This same CDR3 is encoded by further DNA sequences in the sample. Germline loops: CDR1 MNHEY, CDR2 SVGAGI. This CDR3 contains 13 residues. V was trimmed by 6 bases and J by 4 bases, leaving 10 bases between them. Generated by immunoSEQ multiplex PCR, the TCRdb table keeps only in-frame clones and is missing some. The table records roughly 2.2 million clones, about 92% of them present only once. This record comes from a study of shared clonotypes between healthy human individuals. This clonotype was obtained from a man younger than 35 in good health. Some clones in this sample may be carry-over from other donors' samples. The sample taken for sequencing was naive CD4+ T cells from PBMCs. The subset here: CD45RA+ positively selected. This chain connects TRBV6-5 to TRBJ2-1; TRBD2 might be the D (6 bases). CDR3 nucleotides: TGTGCCAGCAGACTAGGGAGGTACAATGAGCAGTTCTTC. Amino acid sequence: CASRLGRYNEQFF.